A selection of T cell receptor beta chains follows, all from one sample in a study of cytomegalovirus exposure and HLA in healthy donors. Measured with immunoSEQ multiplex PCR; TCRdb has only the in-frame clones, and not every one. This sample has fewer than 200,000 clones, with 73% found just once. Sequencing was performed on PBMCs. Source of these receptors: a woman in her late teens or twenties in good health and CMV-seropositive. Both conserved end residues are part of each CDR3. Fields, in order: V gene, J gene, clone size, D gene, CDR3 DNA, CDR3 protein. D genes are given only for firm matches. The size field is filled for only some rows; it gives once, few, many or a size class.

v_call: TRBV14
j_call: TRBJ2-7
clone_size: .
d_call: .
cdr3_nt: TGTGCCAGCAGCACATCAGGGGTCGAGCAGTACTTC
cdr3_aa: CASSTSGVEQYF

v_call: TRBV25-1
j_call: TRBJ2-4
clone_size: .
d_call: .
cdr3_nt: TGTGCCAGCAGTGAACGGGGGAGAAACATTCAGTACTTC
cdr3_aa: CASSERGRNIQYF

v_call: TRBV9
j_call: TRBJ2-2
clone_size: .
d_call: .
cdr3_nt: TGTGCCAGCAGCGTAGCTGGAGGCACCGGGGAGCTGTTTTTT
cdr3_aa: CASSVAGGTGELFF

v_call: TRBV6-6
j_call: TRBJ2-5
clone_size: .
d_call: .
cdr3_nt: TGTGCCAGCAGTTACCCGCAGGGCCAAGAGACCCAGTACTTC
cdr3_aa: CASSYPQGQETQYF

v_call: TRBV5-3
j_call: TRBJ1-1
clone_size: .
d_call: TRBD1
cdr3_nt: TGTGCCAGAAGCGAAGAGGGACAGAGGATGAACACTGAAGCTTTCTTT
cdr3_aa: CARSEEGQRMNTEAFF

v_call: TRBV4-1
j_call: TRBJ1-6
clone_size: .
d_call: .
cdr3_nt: TGCGCCAGCAGCCAAGGAGGGGGGGCGTTTGGATCACCCCTCCACTTT
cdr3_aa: CASSQGGGAFGSPLHF

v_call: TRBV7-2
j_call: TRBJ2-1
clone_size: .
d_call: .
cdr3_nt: TGTGCCAGCAGCTTAGGTTTAGCTGGTAATGAGCAGTTCTTC
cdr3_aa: CASSLGLAGNEQFF

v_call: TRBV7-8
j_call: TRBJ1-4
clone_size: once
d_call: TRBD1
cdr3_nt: TGTGCCAGCAGCTTAACCGGACAGGGCCTTAATGAAAAACTGTTTTTT
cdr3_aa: CASSLTGQGLNEKLFF

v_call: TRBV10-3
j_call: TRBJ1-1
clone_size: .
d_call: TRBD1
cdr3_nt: TGTGCCATCAGCTCAGACAGGGGGCCGGACACTGAAGCTTTCTTT
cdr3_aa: CAISSDRGPDTEAFF

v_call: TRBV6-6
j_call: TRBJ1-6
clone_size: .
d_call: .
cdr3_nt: TGTGCCAGCAGTTACCAGGAACAGCAGACTTCACCCCTCCACTTT
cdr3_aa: CASSYQEQQTSPLHF

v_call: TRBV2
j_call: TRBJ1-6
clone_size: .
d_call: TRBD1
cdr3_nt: TGTGCCAGCAGTATCCAGGACAGGGATTCTAATTCACCCCTCCACTTT
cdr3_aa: CASSIQDRDSNSPLHF

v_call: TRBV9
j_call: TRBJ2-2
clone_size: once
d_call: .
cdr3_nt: TGTGCCAGCAGCGGGGGAGGCTGGGACACCGGGGAGCTGTTTTTT
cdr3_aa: CASSGGGWDTGELFF

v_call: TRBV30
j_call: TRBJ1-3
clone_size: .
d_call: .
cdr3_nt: TGTGCCTGGAGCGCAGGGGACTCTGGAAACACCATATATTTT
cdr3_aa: CAWSAGDSGNTIYF

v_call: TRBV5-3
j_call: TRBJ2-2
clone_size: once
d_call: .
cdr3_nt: TGTGCCAGACCGGCCGGGGAGCTGTTTTTT
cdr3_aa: CARPAGELFF

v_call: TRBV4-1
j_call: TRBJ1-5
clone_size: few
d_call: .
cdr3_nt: TGCGCCAGCAGCCAAGGATTGGGCGGGCAGGTTGGGGGGCAGCCCCAGCATTTT
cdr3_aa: CASSQGLGGQVGGQPQHF

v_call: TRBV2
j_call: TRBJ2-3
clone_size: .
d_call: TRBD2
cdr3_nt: TGTGCTAGCAGTGAGGAGCGGGGGTACACAGATACGCAGTATTTT
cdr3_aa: CASSEERGYTDTQYF

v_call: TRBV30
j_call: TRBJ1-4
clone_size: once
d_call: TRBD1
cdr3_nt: TGTGCCTGGAGTCCTCGACAGGGGTTGGGCGTCGTTGAAAAACTGTTTTTT
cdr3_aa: CAWSPRQGLGVVEKLFF

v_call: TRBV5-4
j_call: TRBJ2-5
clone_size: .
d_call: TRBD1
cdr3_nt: TGTGCCAGCAGCCCGGACAGGGCCCAAGAGACCCAGTACTTC
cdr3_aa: CASSPDRAQETQYF

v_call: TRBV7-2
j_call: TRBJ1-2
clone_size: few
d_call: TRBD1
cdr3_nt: TGTGCCAGCAGCGGGACAGGGAACTATGGCTACACCTTC
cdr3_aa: CASSGTGNYGYTF

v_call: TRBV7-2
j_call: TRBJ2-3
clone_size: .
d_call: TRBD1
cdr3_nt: TGTGCCAGCAGCTGGGACAGGCGAAGCACAGATACGCAGTATTTT
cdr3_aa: CASSWDRRSTDTQYF

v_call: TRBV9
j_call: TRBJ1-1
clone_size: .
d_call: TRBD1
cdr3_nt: TGTGCCAGCAGCGTAGGTTCCCACAGGGGGAACACTGAAGCTTTCTTT
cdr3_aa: CASSVGSHRGNTEAFF

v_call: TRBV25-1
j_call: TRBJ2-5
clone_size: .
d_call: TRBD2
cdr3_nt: TGTGCCAGCAGTGAAGGGTTAGCGGGGGGGATGGACTTC
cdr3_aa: CASSEGLAGGMDF

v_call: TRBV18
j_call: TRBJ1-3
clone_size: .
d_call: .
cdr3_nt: TGTGCCAGCTCCCACGTTGAGGGCCCCGGAAACACCATATATTTT
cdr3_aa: CASSHVEGPGNTIYF

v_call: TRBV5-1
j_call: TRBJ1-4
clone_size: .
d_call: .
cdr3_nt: TGCGCCAGCAGCTTGGAATCCCACGGGGCTAATGAAAAACTGTTTTTT
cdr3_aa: CASSLESHGANEKLFF

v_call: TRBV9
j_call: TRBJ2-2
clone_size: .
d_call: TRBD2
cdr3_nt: TGTGCCAGCAGCATGACTAGCAATCGGTACACCGGGGAGCTGTTTTTT
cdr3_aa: CASSMTSNRYTGELFF

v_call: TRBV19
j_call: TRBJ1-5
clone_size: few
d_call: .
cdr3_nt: TGTGCCAGTCAAGGAGGGAGAGGGTATCAGCCCCAGCATTTT
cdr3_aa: CASQGGRGYQPQHF

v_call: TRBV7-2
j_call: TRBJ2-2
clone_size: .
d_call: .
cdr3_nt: TGTGCCAGCACCCTATCCCTTGACACCGGGGAGCTGTTTTTT
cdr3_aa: CASTLSLDTGELFF

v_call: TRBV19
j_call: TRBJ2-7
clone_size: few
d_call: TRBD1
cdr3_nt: TGTGCCAGTAGTCCGACAGGGGGGTTCTACGAGCAGTACTTC
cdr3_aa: CASSPTGGFYEQYF

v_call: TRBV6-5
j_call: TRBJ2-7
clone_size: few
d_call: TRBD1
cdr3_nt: TGTGCCAGCAGCTCGGACAGGGGTTTCTCCTACGAGCAGTACTTC
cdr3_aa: CASSSDRGFSYEQYF

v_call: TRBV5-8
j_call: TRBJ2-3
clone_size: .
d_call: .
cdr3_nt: TGTGCCAGCAGCTTGGGGCCTGGCGCGGTTAGCACAGATACGCAGTATTTT
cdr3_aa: CASSLGPGAVSTDTQYF

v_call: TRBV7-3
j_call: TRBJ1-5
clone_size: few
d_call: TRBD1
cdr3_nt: TGTGCCAGCATCCCAGGACAGGGAAATAATCAGCCCCAGCATTTT
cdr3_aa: CASIPGQGNNQPQHF

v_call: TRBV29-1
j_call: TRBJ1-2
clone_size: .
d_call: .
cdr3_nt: TGCAGCGTTGGGACAGACTATGGCTACACCTTC
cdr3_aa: CSVGTDYGYTF

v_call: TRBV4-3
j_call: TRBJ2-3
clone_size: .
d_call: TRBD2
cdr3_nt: TGCGCCAGCAGCCCCAGTCTAGCGGGGGGACAGTATTTT
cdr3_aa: CASSPSLAGGQYF

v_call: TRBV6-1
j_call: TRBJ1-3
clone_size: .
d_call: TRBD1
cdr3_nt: TGTGCCAGCAGTGTTATGGACAGGCTGGGAGGAAACACCATATATTTT
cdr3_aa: CASSVMDRLGGNTIYF

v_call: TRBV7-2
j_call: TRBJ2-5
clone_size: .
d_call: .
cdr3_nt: TGTGCCAGCAGCCTTCGGGTGGGGGGGCCATCAGAGACCCAGTACTTC
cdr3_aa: CASSLRVGGPSETQYF

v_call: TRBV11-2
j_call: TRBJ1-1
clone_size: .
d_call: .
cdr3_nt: TGTGCCAGCAGCCCAGGGCCCTTGAACACTGAAGCTTTCTTT
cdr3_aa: CASSPGPLNTEAFF

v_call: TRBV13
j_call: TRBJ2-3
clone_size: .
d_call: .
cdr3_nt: TGTGCCAGCAGCTACCGGACTACCGAGAGCACAGATACGCAGTATTTT
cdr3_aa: CASSYRTTESTDTQYF